What follows are 13 T cell receptor beta chains derived from one specimen sequenced in a study of T cells in Graves' hyperthyroidism and ophthalmopathy. From RNA transcripts, TCR beta CDR3 regions were amplified. The HTBI primer set served for first-round RT-PCR of the TCR CDR3. Using its own MiXCR run on the multiplex PCR reads, TCRdb lists one record per CDR3 protein. The sample lists about 290,000 distinct CDR3 sequences, roughly 15% seen once, with 7.9% in the top ten. Source material: blood. The receptor source for this set is a middle-aged woman with Graves' hyperthyroidism.

This clonotype was seen at least ten times. This chain joins TRBV14 and TRBJ2-1, with D tentatively TRBD1 (6 bases). This CDR3 is built from 15 residues. The germline V and J ends were trimmed by 1 base and 3 bases, with 10 bases remaining between them. CDR1 and CDR2 (germline): SGHDN, FVKESK. The CDR3 nucleotides read TGTGCCAGCAGCCAAGTAACAGGGTACTACAATGAGCAGTTCTTC. Residues: CASSQVTGYYNEQFF.

This clonotype was counted at least ten times. The CDR3 reads CASSERLAGAYPDTQYF. The CDR3 DNA reads TGTGCCAGCAGCGAACGACTAGCGGGAGCCTACCCAGATACGCAGTATTTT. The rearrangement joins TRBV7-2 to TRBJ2-3, with 12 bases matching TRBD2. CDR1 is SGHTA and CDR2 is FQGNSA in the germline V gene. The CDR3 is 17 amino acids. The trim removed 5 bases at V and 4 bases at J, leaving 10 bases unmatched.

In its sample, this clonotype was seen many times. The V call is TRBV20-1, the J call TRBJ2-5; 10 bases agree with TRBD1. This CDR3 contains 14 residues. From germline, CDR1 is DFQATT and CDR2 SNEGSKA (reference sequence). Unmatched junction bases numbered 9, after V lost 6 bases and J lost 5 bases. The chain's CDR3 is CSAGATGGFETQYF. CDR3 DNA sequence: TGCAGTGCGGGGGCGACAGGGGGCTTCGAGACCCAGTACTTC.

This clonotype was detected many times. The rearrangement joins TRBV6-1 to TRBJ1-3, with a possible D match to TRBD1 (6 bases). CDR1 and CDR2 from the germline V gene are MNHNS and SASEGT. V was pared by 6 bases and J by 0 bases, with 15 bases between. The CDR3 consists of 16 residues. The CDR3 here is CASSLGQRGSGNTIYF. The DNA for the CDR3 is TGTGCCAGCAGCCTCGGACAGCGTGGCTCTGGAAACACCATATATTTT.

This clonotype was detected a few times. The chain uses TRBV18 and TRBJ2-7; TRBD2 matches 10 bases. Germline V gives CDR1 KGHSH, CDR2 LQKENI. The CDR3 spans 16 residues. J gave up 5 bases and V 3 bases, and 10 bases lay outside the gene matches. The CDR3 region is CASSPPASGRVDEQYF. DNA for the CDR3: TGTGCCAGCTCACCCCCAGCTAGCGGGAGAGTCGACGAGCAGTACTTC.

The gene calls are TRBV12-3 or TRBV12-4 and TRBJ1-2; a weak D match, TRBD1 (5 bases). This CDR3 is 14 amino acids long. Trimming stripped 0 bases from V and 2 bases from J, with 7 bases between. CDR3 bases: TGTGCCAGCAGTTTAGCGCGACAGAACTATGGCTACACCTTC. It specifies CASSLARQNYGYTF.

In this sample, this clonotype turned up many times. V usage is TRBV28 and J usage is TRBJ2-7, with D possibly being TRBD1 (5 bases). The ends were cut back, 6 bases at V and 2 bases at J, with 11 bases in the middle. In germline, CDR1 is MDHEN, CDR2 SYDVKM. CDR3 length: 13 amino acids. The CDR3 nucleotides read TGTGCCAGCAGACCAAAGGGGCCCTACGAGCAGTACTTC. It specifies CASRPKGPYEQYF.

This clonotype was counted ten times or more. V usage is TRBV6-6 and J usage is TRBJ2-1, with 7 bases fitting TRBD2. The CDR3 contains 13 residues. CDR1 and CDR2 (germline): MNHNY, SVGAGI (reference sequence). V lost 4 bases to trimming and J lost 8 bases; unmatched junction nucleotides: 5. The CDR3 is CASSSSSGYEQFF. In nucleotides, the CDR3 is TGTGCCAGCAGTTCCTCTAGCGGCTATGAGCAGTTCTTC.

Worth noting for this clonotype: This may stem from a read error, because a much larger clone lies one nucleotide away. V is TRBV7-6 and J is TRBJ2-7, with a weak D call TRBD2 (6 bases). This CDR3 comprises 13 residues. Germline-derived CDR1 and CDR2 are SGHVS and FNYEAQ. Written as DNA, the CDR3 is TGTGCCAGCAGGGCGGGGACCTCCTACGAGCGGTACTTC. Residues: CASRAGTSYERYF.

This rearrangement joins TRBV30 to TRBJ1-3; D may be TRBD1 (5 bases). Germline V gives CDR1 GTSNPN, CDR2 SVGIG (reference sequence). CDR3 size: 15 residues. Trimming left V 5 bases short and J 0 bases short, with 14 bases between. The CDR3 nucleotides are TGTGCCTGGGATGCTCGGGGGGGCTCTGGAAACACCATATATTTT. This gives the protein CAWDARGGSGNTIYF.

The V and J genes are TRBV3-1 and TRBJ2-6, with D possibly being TRBD1 (5 bases). Germline V lookup: CDR1 LGHDT, CDR2 YNNKEL (reference sequence). There are 17 residues in the CDR3. Trimming left V 3 bases short and J 3 bases short, with 15 bases between. In DNA, the CDR3 is TGTGCCAGCAGCCACTTAACAAACAGGCTTGGGGCCAACGTCCTGACTTTC. This gives the protein CASSHLTNRLGANVLTF.

The chain has TRBV11-2 and TRBJ2-3; possible D gene TRBD1, 5 bases. Trimming removed 3 bases from V and 6 bases from J, with 10 bases in between. Germline V gene sequence: CDR1 SGHAT, CDR2 FQNNGV. This CDR3 has 13 residues. CDR3 sequence reads: CASSFRAGDTQYF. CDR3 DNA: TGTGCCAGCAGCTTTAGGGCAGGGGATACGCAGTATTTT.

This clonotype appeared a few times. J is TRBJ2-1 and V is TRBV7-2; D is tentatively TRBD1 or TRBD2 (6 bases each). Germline-derived CDR1 and CDR2 are SGHTA and FQGNSA. This CDR3 is 17 amino acids long. V lost 4 bases to trimming and J lost 12 bases, with 28 bases between them. The DNA for the CDR3 is TGTGCCAGCAGCTCGGGACTGAAAACCACCTTCGGGGGCACGCAGTTCTTC. Amino acid sequence: CASSSGLKTTFGGTQFF.